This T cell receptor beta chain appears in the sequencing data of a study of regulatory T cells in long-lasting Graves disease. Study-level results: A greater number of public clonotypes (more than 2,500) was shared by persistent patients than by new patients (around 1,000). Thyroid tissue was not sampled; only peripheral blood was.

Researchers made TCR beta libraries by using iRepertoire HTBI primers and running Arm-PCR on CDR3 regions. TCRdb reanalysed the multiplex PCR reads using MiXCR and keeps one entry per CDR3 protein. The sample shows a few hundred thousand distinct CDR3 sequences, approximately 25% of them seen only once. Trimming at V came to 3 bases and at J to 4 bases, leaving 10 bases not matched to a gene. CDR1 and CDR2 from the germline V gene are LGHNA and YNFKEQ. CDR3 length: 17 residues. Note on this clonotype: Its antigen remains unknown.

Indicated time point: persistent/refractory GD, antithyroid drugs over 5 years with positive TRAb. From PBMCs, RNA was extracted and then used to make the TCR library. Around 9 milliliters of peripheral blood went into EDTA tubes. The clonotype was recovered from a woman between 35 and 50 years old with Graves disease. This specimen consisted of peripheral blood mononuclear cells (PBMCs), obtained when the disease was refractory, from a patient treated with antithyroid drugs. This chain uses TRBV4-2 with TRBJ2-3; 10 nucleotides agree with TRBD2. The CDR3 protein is CASSHGIAGGVADTQYF. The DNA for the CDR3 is TGTGCCAGCAGCCATGGAATAGCGGGAGGAGTAGCAGATACGCAGTATTTT.